What follows are 17 T cell receptor beta chains derived from one specimen sequenced in a study of T cell responses to AZD1222 COVID-19 vaccine. Repertoires were generated with immunoSEQ multiplex PCR, while TCRdb's copy carries only in-frame clones and drops some. Of some 250,000 clones in the sample, 94% are singletons; the top ten hold less than 0.65%. Sequences were derived from peripheral blood, sampled 28 days after the second AZD1222 dose. These TCRs come from an adult who received the AZD1222 COVID-19 vaccine.

The chain uses TRBV10-3 and TRBJ2-3, with D possibly being TRBD1 or TRBD2 (5 bases each). V was cut by 6 bases and J by 0 bases, with 10 bases left in between. The CDR3 totals 14 residues. Germline V gene sequence: CDR1 ENHRY, CDR2 SYGVKD. CDR3 protein: CAIRDWGSTDTQYF. The CDR3 nucleotides are TGTGCCATCAGGGACTGGGGGAGCACAGATACGCAGTATTTT.

The chain has TRBV2 and TRBJ1-1, with 7 bases lining up with TRBD1. The V gene end was trimmed by 10 bases and the J gene end by 11 bases; junction bases not matched to a gene: 19. Per germline, CDR1 SNHLY and CDR2 FYNNEI. CDR3 size: 14 residues. The CDR3, as DNA: TGTGCCAACCGTTACCTCCGGGACAGTGGCGTGGCTTTCTTT. Protein product: CANRYLRDSGVAFF. The whole variable domain, filled in from reference TRBV2 and TRBJ1-1, reads EPEVTQTPSHQVTQMGQEVILRCVPISNHLYFYWYRQILGQKVEFLVSFYNNEISEKSEIFDDQFSVERPDGSNFTLKIRSTKLEDSAMYFCANRYLRDSGVAFFGQGTRLTVV.

V gene TRBV12-3 or TRBV12-4 combines with J gene TRBJ1-1; D not resolved. The CDR3 spans 12 residues. Trimming removed 7 bases from V and 5 bases from J, with 11 bases in between. The CDR3 sequence is CASTTYGTEAFF. The CDR3 bases are TGTGCCAGCACCACCTATGGTACTGAAGCTTTCTTT.

This chain's CDR3 is CASSPPSRDGYTF. The CDR3 nucleotides are TGTGCCAGCTCACCACCGTCGCGGGATGGCTACACCTTC. The V gene is TRBV18, the J gene TRBJ1-2; D call uncertain. The V and J ends lost 0 bases and 6 bases respectively, with 8 bases between them. CDR1 and CDR2 from the germline V gene are KGHSH and LQKENI. This CDR3 has 13 residues.

This chain connects TRBV28 to TRBJ2-7; 8 nucleotides line up with TRBD2. This CDR3 is built from 16 residues. J lost 1 base, V lost 5 bases, and 10 bases had no gene match. The germline V gene encodes CDR1 MDHEN and CDR2 SYDVKM. The CDR3 DNA reads TGTGCCAGCAGTGCCCTGAGCGGGAGTGGGTCCTACGAGCAGTACTTC. It translates to CASSALSGSGSYEQYF. Looking up the rest from reference TRBV28 and TRBJ2-7 gives the full variable domain: DVKVTQSSRYLVKRTGEKVFLECVQDMDHENMFWYRQDPGLGLRLIYFSYDVKMKEKGDIPEGYSVSREKKERFSLILESASTNQTSMYLCASSALSGSGSYEQYFGPGTRLTVT.

The J gene is TRBJ1-2, the V gene TRBV6-1, with a weak D call TRBD1 (5 bases). CDR3 size: 15 residues. Germline values: CDR1 MNHNS, CDR2 SASEGT. Trimming took 0 bases from V and 7 from J, leaving 15 bases between them. The CDR3 sequence is CASSEAPPGRGGYTF. CDR3 DNA sequence: TGTGCCAGCAGTGAAGCCCCCCCAGGGAGAGGTGGCTACACCTTC.

The chain joins TRBV7-2 to TRBJ2-6; 7 bases agree with TRBD1. After removal of 6 bases from V and 1 base from J, the junction contained 3 bases not matched to a gene. Germline values: CDR1 SGHTA, CDR2 FQGNSA. The CDR3 is made up of 15 amino acids. The CDR3 DNA reads as TGTGCCAGCAGTCCACAGGGGTCTGGGGCCAACGTCCTGACTTTC. Translating gives CASSPQGSGANVLTF.

The chain carries TRBV2 and TRBJ1-1; 9 bases map to TRBD1. The CDR3 runs to 14 residues. The germline V gene encodes CDR1 SNHLY and CDR2 FYNNEI. Trimming cost V 8 bases and J 6 bases; bases outside gene matches: 10. CDR3 loop: CASALPGTGSEAFF. CDR3 bases: TGTGCCAGCGCTTTGCCCGGGACAGGGTCTGAAGCTTTCTTT. The whole variable domain, filled in from reference TRBV2 and TRBJ1-1, reads EPEVTQTPSHQVTQMGQEVILRCVPISNHLYFYWYRQILGQKVEFLVSFYNNEISEKSEIFDDQFSVERPDGSNFTLKIRSTKLEDSAMYFCASALPGTGSEAFFGQGTRLTVV.

The chain combines TRBV2 with TRBJ2-1; D unclear. Germline values: CDR1 SNHLY, CDR2 FYNNEI. The CDR3 is made up of 8 amino acids. V was trimmed by 6 bases and J by 12 bases, leaving 3 bases between them. The CDR3 protein is CASRLQFF. As DNA, the CDR3 is TGTGCCAGCAGGCTGCAGTTCTTC.

This chain joins TRBV6-5 and TRBJ1-2; 9 bases fit TRBD1. Trimming at V came to 6 bases and at J to 6 bases, leaving 5 bases not matched to a gene. The V gene's germline CDR1 is MNHEY and CDR2 SVGAGI. This CDR3 is built from 13 residues. The CDR3 sequence is CASRPGQGNGYTF. CDR3 nucleotide sequence: TGTGCCAGCAGACCGGGACAGGGAAATGGCTACACCTTC.

The chain has TRBV6-2 or TRBV6-3 and TRBJ2-7; D possibly matches TRBD1 or TRBD2 (5 bases each). The CDR3 runs 15 residues. V was shortened by 2 bases and J by 4 bases, with 15 bases between the two germline ends. From germline, CDR1 is MNHEY and CDR2 SVGEGT. The chain's CDR3 is CASSYPRETGYEQYF. The CDR3 DNA sequence: TGTGCCAGCAGTTACCCCAGGGAAACGGGATACGAGCAGTACTTC.

V and J are TRBV6-5 and TRBJ2-7; D not resolved. The V gene's germline CDR1 is MNHEY and CDR2 SVGAGI. The CDR3 has 13 amino acids. Trimming left V 7 bases short and J 0 bases short, with 10 bases between. CDR3 in amino acids: CASTERSSYEQYF. The CDR3 coding sequence is TGTGCCAGCACCGAAAGGAGCTCCTACGAGCAGTACTTC.

The chain couples TRBV14 to TRBJ1-4, with D unresolved. This CDR3 is built from 14 residues. Germline CDR1 and CDR2: SGHDN and FVKESK. The V end was cut by 4 bases, the J end by 6 bases, with 12 bases between. CDR3 coding DNA: TGTGCCAGCAGCCGACCAGATGGTTATGAAAAACTGTTTTTT. As protein: CASSRPDGYEKLFF.

The CDR3 DNA is TGTGCCAGCAGCCCCCTGGGTGGGTCGGACAGCCTCTATGGCTACACCTTC. It encodes CASSPLGGSDSLYGYTF. The chain has TRBV21-1 and TRBJ1-2; the listed D gene, TRBD1, was not tested against the DNA. TRBV21-1 represents a pseudogene. The CDR3 has 17 amino acids.

This clone has a handful of counts. This chain connects TRBV27 to TRBJ1-5; D is unresolved. Germline CDR1 is MNHEY and CDR2 is SMNVEV (reference sequence). The CDR3 runs 14 residues. Trimming left V 9 bases short and J 8 bases short, with 20 bases between. The CDR3, as DNA: TGTGCCAGTCCCCGGCCCCCATCGTGTGAGCCCCAGCATTTT. Amino acids: CASPRPPSCEPQHF.

V gene TRBV28 combines with J gene TRBJ2-7; D unclear. The ends were cut back, 6 bases at V and 3 bases at J, with 9 bases in the middle. The CDR3 sequence is 12 residues long. CDR1 and CDR2 (germline): MDHEN, SYDVKM. CDR3 sequence (DNA): TGTGCCAGCAGGGGAATCGTCTACGAGCAGTACTTC. Amino acid sequence: CASRGIVYEQYF. The full variable domain, with the rest looked up from reference TRBV28 and TRBJ2-7, is DVKVTQSSRYLVKRTGEKVFLECVQDMDHENMFWYRQDPGLGLRLIYFSYDVKMKEKGDIPEGYSVSREKKERFSLILESASTNQTSMYLCASRGIVYEQYFGPGTRLTVT.

This chain joins TRBV28 and TRBJ2-7; 7 bases match TRBD2. Germline V CDR1 and CDR2: MDHEN, SYDVKM. V gave up 9 bases and J gave up 2 bases; unmatched junction bases: 7. This CDR3 contains 13 residues. CDR3 region: CASQTGTTYEQYF. The CDR3 nucleotides read TGTGCCAGTCAAACCGGGACTACCTACGAGCAGTACTTC.